This entry lists 8 T cell receptor beta chains sequenced from one sample in a study of siplizumab effects on memory and regulatory T cells. Produced via immunoSEQ multiplex PCR; TCRdb's table is partial and in-frame only. The top ten clones hold 24% of a sample with 26,000 or so clones, about 79% of them seen once. Sequences were obtained from memory CD4+ T cells sorted from blood. The receptors here all came from a human donor in good health.

J is TRBJ2-1 and V is TRBV28; no clear D. This CDR3 spans 12 amino acids. Germline lookup yields CDR1 MDHEN and CDR2 SYDVKM. Deletions cut 8 bases from V and 8 bases from J, with 13 bases between. The CDR3 is CASSDQLYEQFF. The CDR3 bases are TGTGCCAGCTCGGATCAGCTTTATGAGCAGTTCTTC.

The V gene is TRBV19, the J gene TRBJ1-3, with D perhaps matching TRBD1 (6 bases). This CDR3 has 17 amino acids. Between the trimmed V and J ends, which lost 5 bases and 0 bases, there was a span of 17 bases. From germline, CDR1 is LNHDA and CDR2 SQIVND (reference sequence). CDR3: CASSPEGDFYSGNTIYF. In DNA, the CDR3 is TGTGCCAGTAGTCCAGAGGGGGATTTTTACTCTGGAAACACCATATATTTT.

The gene calls are TRBV10-3 and TRBJ2-2; 7 bases fit TRBD1. Looked up from germline, CDR1 is ENHRY and CDR2 is SYGVKD. With V trimmed by 4 bases and J by 2 bases, 7 bases remained unmatched. The CDR3 consists of 16 residues. The DNA of the CDR3 is TGTGCCATCAGTGCTACCGGGACAGACAACACCGGGGAGCTGTTTTTT. Encoded protein: CAISATGTDNTGELFF.

This chain joins TRBV4-1 and TRBJ1-6; no clear D gene. V lost 1 base and J 7 bases, leaving 17 bases between the germline ends. This CDR3 spans 17 amino acids. The germline gives CDR1 MGHRA, CDR2 YSYEKL. CDR3 in DNA: TGCGCCAGCAGCCAAGTAGATATGGGATGGGTCAATTCACCCCTCCACTTT. Its translation is CASSQVDMGWVNSPLHF.

J is TRBJ2-5 and V is TRBV11-3; D is unresolved. V gave up 3 bases and J gave up 4 bases, with 9 bases separating them. This CDR3 is built from 13 residues. In germline, CDR1 is SGHNT, CDR2 YENEEA. The DNA of the CDR3 is TGTGCCAGCAGCTTGAGACCGCTAGAGACCCAGTACTTC. Amino acids: CASSLRPLETQYF.

The rearrangement uses TRBV7-9 and TRBJ2-3; D is unresolved. Germline-derived CDR1 and CDR2 are SEHNR and FQNEAQ (reference sequence). This CDR3 comprises 14 residues. V gave up 3 bases and J gave up 2 bases, with 9 bases separating them. The DNA of the CDR3 is TGTGCCAGCAGCTTGGGGTCGTCCACAGATACGCAGTATTTT. Protein product: CASSLGSSTDTQYF.

The rearrangement joins TRBV7-9 to TRBJ2-1; the D is unclear. Trimming left V 5 bases short and J 9 bases short, with 20 bases between. Germline lookup yields CDR1 SEHNR and CDR2 FQNEAQ (reference sequence). The CDR3 is 15 residues long. Here the CDR3 DNA reads TGTGCCAGCAGCCGAGGTAACGCTCTAACTATTGAGCAGTTCTTC. Translation gives CASSRGNALTIEQFF. The variable domain in full, completed from reference TRBV7-9 and TRBJ2-1, reads DTGVSQNPRHKITKRGQNVTFRCDPISEHNRLYWYRQTLGQGPEFLTYFQNEAQLEKSRLLSDRFSAERPKGSFSTLEIQRTEQGDSAMYLCASSRGNALTIEQFFGPGTRLTVL.

This chain connects TRBV6-1 to TRBJ2-1; no firm D call. In germline, CDR1 is MNHNS, CDR2 SASEGT. The CDR3 consists of 12 residues. V was trimmed by 4 bases and J by 8 bases, leaving 9 bases between them. The CDR3 spells CASSGTLHEQFF. The DNA of the CDR3 is TGTGCCAGCAGTGGGACCCTCCATGAGCAGTTCTTC.